A selection of T cell receptor beta chains follows, all from one sample in a study of shared clonotypes between healthy human individuals. Sequencing used immunoSEQ multiplex PCR; TCRdb keeps in-frame clones, though not all of them. The table lists around 2,000,000 clones, about 95% of them singletons. Sequencing was done on a sample of naive CD8+ T cells sorted from blood. The receptor set was obtained from a man between 18 and 35 years old in good health. CDR3s include the opening cysteine and the closing phenylalanine or tryptophan. The D gene is left open where the match is weak. Expanded clones get a size class; other rows say once, few or many, or leave the size out.

TRBV2	once	TRBJ1-2	-	TGTGCCAGCAGTGAGGGGGGCGCCCAGCCTCCTAACTATGGCTACACCTTC	CASSEGGAQPPNYGYTF
TRBV30	-	TRBJ2-1	TRBD2	TGTGCCTGGAGTGTCCCGGGACTAGCGGGAGCTATGGAGTTCTTC	CAWSVPGLAGAMEFF
TRBV28	-	TRBJ2-7	TRBD1	TGTGCCAGCAGTTTGGGTATCCGGACAGGGTATAACTCCTACGAGCAGTACTTC	CASSLGIRTGYNSYEQYF
TRBV10-2	-	TRBJ2-7	-	TGCGCCAGCTCATGGGAGCGGTTCGCCTACGAGCAGTACTTC	CASSWERFAYEQYF
TRBV4-1	once	TRBJ1-1	-	TGCGCCAGCAGCCCTCGGGGGGGGACTGAAGCTTTCTTT	CASSPRGGTEAFF
TRBV11-2	-	TRBJ2-5	-	TGTGCCAGCAGCTTAGAGACCCAGTACTTC	CASSLETQYF
TRBV27	-	TRBJ1-2	-	TGTGCCAGCAGTACCTCCGAGGGATCAGGGAGCTATGGCTACACCTTC	CASSTSEGSGSYGYTF
TRBV28	-	TRBJ1-1	-	TGTGCCACCCTTCGGCCGCTGAACACTGAAGCTTTCTTT	CATLRPLNTEAFF
TRBV7-9	-	TRBJ2-5	-	TGTGCCAGCATCGGATCTGGTGGGGTCCGCCAAGAGACCCAGTACTTC	CASIGSGGVRQETQYF
TRBV6-5	-	TRBJ2-2	-	TGTGCCAGCAGTTACCTGGCTGAGTCCACCGGGGAGCTGTTTTTT	CASSYLAESTGELFF
TRBV27	-	TRBJ2-7	-	TGTGCCAGCAGTTATACGTCTAACTACGAGCAGTACTTC	CASSYTSNYEQYF
TRBV2	once	TRBJ2-3	TRBD2	TGTGCCAGCAACCAAGCGGGGGAGGCAGATACGCAGTATTTT	CASNQAGEADTQYF
TRBV11-2	-	TRBJ1-1	-	TGTGCCAGCAGCACACTTCACGGCGACAAGAGGAACACTGAAGCTTTCTTT	CASSTLHGDKRNTEAFF
TRBV5-4	once	TRBJ1-1	-	TGTGCCAGCAGTTTTGGCCGGGCTGAAGCTTTCTTT	CASSFGRAEAFF
TRBV6-1	-	TRBJ1-2	-	TGTGCCAGCAGTGAATCCACCGCATATGGCTACACCTTC	CASSESTAYGYTF
TRBV2	once	TRBJ2-3	-	TGTGCCAGCAGTGAAATCGGGGGCGATACGCAGTATTTT	CASSEIGGDTQYF
TRBV27	once	TRBJ2-7	TRBD2	TGTGCCAGCAGGGGCGGACTAGCGGGGTCCTACGAGCAGTACTTC	CASRGGLAGSYEQYF
TRBV6-5	-	TRBJ2-7	TRBD2	TGTGCCAGCAGGCCCGGGACTAGCGGGATGGAGCAGTACTTC	CASRPGTSGMEQYF
TRBV7-2	-	TRBJ2-1	TRBD2	TGTGCCAGCAGCTTAGTTGGGACTACCAATGAGCAGTTCTTC	CASSLVGTTNEQFF
TRBV6-1	-	TRBJ2-7	-	TGTGCCAGCAGTGACGGGCGTACCTCCTACGAGCAGTACTTC	CASSDGRTSYEQYF
TRBV4-3	-	TRBJ2-7	-	TGCGCCAGCAGCCAAGATGCGTCTCAGGCGGGGTCCTACGAGCAGTACTTC	CASSQDASQAGSYEQYF
TRBV27	-	TRBJ2-7	-	TGTGCCAGCAGTTTTGGCCCGGGAGCCCCCAACGAGCAGTACTTC	CASSFGPGAPNEQYF
TRBV6-5	-	TRBJ2-5	-	TGTGCCAGCAGTTTTAGCGGCACTCGCCCCGAGACCCAGTACTTC	CASSFSGTRPETQYF
TRBV19	-	TRBJ2-1	TRBD2	TGTGCCAGTAGTCGGACTAGCGGGGACACATACAATGAGCAGTTCTTC	CASSRTSGDTYNEQFF
TRBV19	-	TRBJ2-7	-	TGTGCCAGTAGTCCGGGACGTTACTACGAGCAGTACTTC	CASSPGRYYEQYF
TRBV7-8	-	TRBJ2-1	-	TGTGCCAGCAGCCATCTAGACAATGAGCAGTTCTTC	CASSHLDNEQFF
TRBV28	-	TRBJ2-7	TRBD1	TGTGCCAGCAGTTTAGTCGAGACAGGGATCTCCTACGAGCAGTACTTC	CASSLVETGISYEQYF
TRBV29-1	-	TRBJ2-7	TRBD1	TGCAGCGTCCAGGACAGGGAATCCTACGAGCAGTACTTC	CSVQDRESYEQYF
TRBV15	-	TRBJ2-2	-	TGTGCCACCAGCAGATCCAGGGCCGGATTAGACACCGGGGAGCTGTTTTTT	CATSRSRAGLDTGELFF
TRBV11-2	-	TRBJ2-6	TRBD1	TGTGCCAGCAGCTTGGAGTCCGGGACAGCCTTCTCTGGGGCCAACGTCCTGACTTTC	CASSLESGTAFSGANVLTF
TRBV30	-	TRBJ1-1	-	TGTGCCTGGAATCTGGAACTGAGGACTGAAGCTTTCTTT	CAWNLELRTEAFF
TRBV14	-	TRBJ2-7	TRBD2	TGTGCCAGCAGCCGGTCTCCTAGCGGGTTATACGAGCAGTACTTC	CASSRSPSGLYEQYF
TRBV28	-	TRBJ2-1	-	TGTGCCAGCAGTTTAAGGGGAATCAATGAGCAGTTCTTC	CASSLRGINEQFF
TRBV2	once	TRBJ2-5	TRBD2	TGTGCCAGCAGTGAAGCAAGGCATAGCGGGGGGCCGGAAGAGACCCAGTACTTC	CASSEARHSGGPEETQYF
TRBV9	-	TRBJ2-7	TRBD1	TGTGCCAGCAGCGTAGGACAGGGGAGCGGCTACGAGCAGTACTTC	CASSVGQGSGYEQYF
TRBV9	-	TRBJ2-2	-	TGTGCCAGCAGCAACGATAACACCGGGGAGCTGTTTTTT	CASSNDNTGELFF
TRBV27	-	TRBJ1-3	-	TGTGCCAGCAGTCCCCTGACGGGGACGGAAAACACCATATATTTT	CASSPLTGTENTIYF
TRBV30	-	TRBJ2-4	TRBD2	TGTGCCTGGAGTGGAACCCAGCGGGAGGGGGCCAAAAACATTCAGTACTTC	CAWSGTQREGAKNIQYF
TRBV9	-	TRBJ2-2	-	TGTGCCAGCAGCCCTTTTGACGGGAACACCGGGGAGCTGTTTTTT	CASSPFDGNTGELFF
TRBV2	-	TRBJ2-1	-	TGTGCCAGAAAGGGGACACACGGTTCCTACAATGAGCAGTTCTTC	CARKGTHGSYNEQFF
TRBV28	-	TRBJ1-1	TRBD1	TGTGCCAGCAGTTTATTGGCAGGGGGCACTGAAGCTTTCTTT	CASSLLAGGTEAFF
TRBV5-6	-	TRBJ2-7	-	TGTGCCAGCAGCTTGCTGGTACTCCACGAGCAGTACTTC	CASSLLVLHEQYF
TRBV28	-	TRBJ1-6	-	TGTGCCAGCAGTTTCGACAGCTCACCCCTCCACTTT	CASSFDSSPLHF
TRBV11-2	few	TRBJ2-7	-	TGTGCCAGCACGGGTCCGGACGACTCCTACGAGCAGTACTTC	CASTGPDDSYEQYF
TRBV13	-	TRBJ2-2	-	TGTGCCAGCACCGTCCTGGGTTTTGGGCCCGGGGAGCTGTTTTTT	CASTVLGFGPGELFF
TRBV6-5	-	TRBJ2-2	-	TGTGCCAGCAGTTACTCTTTGCCCGGGGAGCTGTTTTTT	CASSYSLPGELFF
TRBV5-1	-	TRBJ2-1	-	TGCGCCAGCAGCCCGCCGGTGGACAATGAGCAGTTCTTC	CASSPPVDNEQFF
TRBV6-1	-	TRBJ2-7	-	TGTGCCAGCAGTGAAGTGCAGGGGCTTTCCTACGAGCAGTACTTC	CASSEVQGLSYEQYF
TRBV30	-	TRBJ2-3	-	TGTGCCTGGAGTGCGGGAGCTAGCACAGATACGCAGTATTTT	CAWSAGASTDTQYF
TRBV6-1	-	TRBJ1-1	-	TGTGCCAGCAGTGAGTTGACGATGAACACTGAAGCTTTCTTT	CASSELTMNTEAFF
TRBV2	-	TRBJ1-4	-	TGTGCCAGCAGGGGCAGGGCCGAGGAAAAACTGTTTTTT	CASRGRAEEKLFF